These 13 T cell receptor beta chains came from one sample sequenced in a study of OX40 agonist ivuxolimab in advanced cancers. Profiled with immunoSEQ multiplex PCR; TCRdb holds only in-frame clones, not every one. The table lists more than 80,000 clones, approximately 94% of them singletons, with around 3% in the top ten. The specimen was CD4+ or CD8+ T cells sorted from blood, collected in a trial of the OX40 agonist ivuxolimab. These receptors all come from an adult with an advanced solid tumor such as melanoma, head and neck, liver or kidney cancer.

The gene calls are TRBV5-4 and TRBJ1-6, with a weak D call TRBD1 (5 bases). V was clipped by 2 bases and J by 6 bases, with 9 bases between them. The CDR3 is made up of 14 amino acids. The germline gives CDR1 SGHNT, CDR2 YYREEE (reference sequence). CDR3 loop: CASSFDSFNSPLHF. Written as DNA, the CDR3 is TGTGCCAGCAGCTTCGACAGCTTTAATTCACCCCTCCACTTT.

The genes are TRBV13 and TRBJ1-1, with TRBD1 matching over 10 bases. Germline V gene sequence: CDR1 PRHDT, CDR2 FYEKMQ (reference sequence). The CDR3 sequence is 15 residues long. The J segment lost 5 bases and the V segment lost 3 bases, leaving 6 bases of the junction unmatched. The DNA for the CDR3 is TGTGCCAGCAGCTTTTTGGGGACAGGGGAAACTGAAGCTTTCTTT. Amino acids: CASSFLGTGETEAFF.

There are a few counts of this clone. This chain joins TRBV4-1 and TRBJ1-6, with no clear D. Trimming stripped 1 base from V and 6 bases from J, with 4 bases between. CDR1 and CDR2 from the germline V gene are MGHRA and YSYEKL. This CDR3 contains 13 residues. CDR3 sequence (DNA): TGCGCCAGCAGCCAAGTGGCTAATTCACCCCTCCACTTT. Its protein is CASSQVANSPLHF.

This chain links TRBV5-5 with TRBJ2-2; D gene ambiguous. V lost 2 bases, J lost 5 bases, and 7 bases lay in between. Germline values: CDR1 SGHKS, CDR2 YYEKEE (reference sequence). This CDR3 is 13 amino acids long. The CDR3 bases are TGTGCCAGCAGCTTTCGGGCGACCGGGGAGCTGTTTTTT. Translated: CASSFRATGELFF.

The chain recombines TRBV7-5 with TRBJ1-2; no check of the table's D call, TRBD1, against the DNA was made. TRBV7-5 is a listed pseudogene. The CDR3 totals 14 residues. The CDR3 spells CASSIGQGAYGYTF. In DNA, the CDR3 is TGTGCCAGCAGCATAGGACAGGGAGCCTATGGCTACACCTTC.

J is TRBJ1-1 and V is TRBV7-9, with a tentative D call TRBD1 (6 bases). This CDR3 is 13 amino acids long. The germline CDR1 and CDR2 sequences are SEHNR and FQNEAQ (reference sequence). V gave up 5 bases and J gave up 5 bases, with 12 bases separating them. The CDR3 region has the DNA TGTGCCAGCAGCCGGCAGGGGTTGACTGAAGCTTTCTTT. Its translation: CASSRQGLTEAFF.

The chain is built from TRBV2 and TRBJ2-1; tentative D call: TRBD2 (6 bases). Trimming left V 8 bases short and J 8 bases short, with 13 bases between. The CDR3 covers 12 residues. Germline V gene lookup returns CDR1 SNHLY and CDR2 FYNNEI. This CDR3 reads CASLLGLHEQFF. In DNA, the CDR3 is TGTGCCAGCCTCCTAGGACTACATGAGCAGTTCTTC. The full variable domain, rest sourced from reference TRBV2 and TRBJ2-1, is EPEVTQTPSHQVTQMGQEVILRCVPISNHLYFYWYRQILGQKVEFLVSFYNNEISEKSEIFDDQFSVERPDGSNFTLKIRSTKLEDSAMYFCASLLGLHEQFFGPGTRLTVL.

V gene TRBV29-1 combines with J gene TRBJ2-3; D is ambiguous. V gave up 3 bases and J gave up 5 bases, with 3 bases separating them. CDR1 and CDR2 from the germline V gene are SQVTM and ANQGSEA. The CDR3 sequence is 10 residues long. The CDR3 loop reads CSVEQDTQYF. The CDR3 bases are TGCAGCGTTGAGCAAGATACGCAGTATTTT.

About this clone: The junction differs from germline at one of its ends, possibly a read error. This chain connects TRBV6-5 to TRBJ2-1; 7 bases align to TRBD2. Germline assignment: CDR1 MNHEY and CDR2 SVGAGI. The CDR3 totals 16 residues. DNA for the CDR3: TGTGCCAGCAGTTACTTGAGGGGAGGGTCCTACAGTGAGCAGTTCTTC. Translation gives CASSYLRGGSYSEQFF.

This chain joins TRBV27 and TRBJ1-1, with a possible D match to TRBD1 (5 bases). The CDR3 sequence is 13 residues long. Germline CDR1 is MNHEY and CDR2 is SMNVEV (reference sequence). The V gene lost 4 bases and the J gene lost 8 bases, with 14 bases spanning the gap. CDR3 in DNA: TGTGCCAGCAGTTCGTCGGGACCCAGAGAAGCTTTCTTT. It yields the protein CASSSSGPREAFF.

This chain's CDR3 is CASSNTLAGGQDTQYF. CDR3 in DNA: TGTGCCAGCAGCAATACTCTAGCGGGGGGGCAAGATACGCAGTATTTT. The chain recombines TRBV21-1 with TRBJ2-3; no check of the table's D call, TRBD2, against the DNA was made. TRBV21-1 is a pseudogene locus. This CDR3 has 16 residues.

This chain joins TRBV7-2 and TRBJ1-1, with a weak D call TRBD1 (5 bases). Germline V CDR1 and CDR2: SGHTA, FQGNSA. This CDR3 has 15 residues. With 1 base removed from V and 5 bases from J, the gap between germline ends came to 14 bases. The CDR3 loop reads CASSLGVGGGTEAFF. The CDR3 DNA reads TGTGCCAGCAGCTTAGGAGTCGGGGGAGGGACTGAAGCTTTCTTT.

This rearrangement joins TRBV28 to TRBJ1-2; D perhaps matches TRBD1 (6 bases). V shed 1 base and J shed 14 bases, with 17 bases lying between them. This CDR3 is built from 13 residues. Germline CDR1 MDHEN, CDR2 SYDVKM. The CDR3 region is CASSLLTGSDETF. The CDR3, as DNA: TGTGCCAGCAGTTTATTGACAGGCTCTGACGAAACCTTC.